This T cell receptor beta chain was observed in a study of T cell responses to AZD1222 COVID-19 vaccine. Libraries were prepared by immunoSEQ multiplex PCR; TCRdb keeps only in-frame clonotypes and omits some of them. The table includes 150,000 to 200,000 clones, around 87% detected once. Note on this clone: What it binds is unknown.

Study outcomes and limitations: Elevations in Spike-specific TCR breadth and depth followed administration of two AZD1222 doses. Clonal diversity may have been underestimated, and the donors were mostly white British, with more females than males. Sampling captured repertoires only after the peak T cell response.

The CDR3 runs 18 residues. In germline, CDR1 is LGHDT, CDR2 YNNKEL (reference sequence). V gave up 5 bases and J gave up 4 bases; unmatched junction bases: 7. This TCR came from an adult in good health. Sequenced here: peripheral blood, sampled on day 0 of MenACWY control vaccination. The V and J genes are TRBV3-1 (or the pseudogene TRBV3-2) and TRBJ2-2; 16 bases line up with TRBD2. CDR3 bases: TGTGCCAGCAGCAGGGGACTAGCGGGGGGGGCTACCACCGGGGAGCTGTTTTTT. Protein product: CASSRGLAGGATTGELFF.